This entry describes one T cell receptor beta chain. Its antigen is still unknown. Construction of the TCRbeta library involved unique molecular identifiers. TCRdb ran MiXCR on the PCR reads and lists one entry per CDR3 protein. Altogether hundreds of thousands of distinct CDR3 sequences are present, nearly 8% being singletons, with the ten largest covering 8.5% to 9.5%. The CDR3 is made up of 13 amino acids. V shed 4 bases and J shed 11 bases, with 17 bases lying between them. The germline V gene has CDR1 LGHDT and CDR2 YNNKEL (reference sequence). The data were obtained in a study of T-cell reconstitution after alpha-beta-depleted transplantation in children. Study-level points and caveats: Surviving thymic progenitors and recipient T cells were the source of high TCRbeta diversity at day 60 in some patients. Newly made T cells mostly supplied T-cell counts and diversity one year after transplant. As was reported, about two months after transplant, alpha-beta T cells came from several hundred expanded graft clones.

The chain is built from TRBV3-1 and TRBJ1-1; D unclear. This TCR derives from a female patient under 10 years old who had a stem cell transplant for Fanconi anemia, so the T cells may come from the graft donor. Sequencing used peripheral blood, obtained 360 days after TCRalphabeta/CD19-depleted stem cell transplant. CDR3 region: CASSPLPLVGAFF. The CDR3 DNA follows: TGTGCCAGCAGCCCCCTCCCCCTGGTGGGGGCTTTCTTT.